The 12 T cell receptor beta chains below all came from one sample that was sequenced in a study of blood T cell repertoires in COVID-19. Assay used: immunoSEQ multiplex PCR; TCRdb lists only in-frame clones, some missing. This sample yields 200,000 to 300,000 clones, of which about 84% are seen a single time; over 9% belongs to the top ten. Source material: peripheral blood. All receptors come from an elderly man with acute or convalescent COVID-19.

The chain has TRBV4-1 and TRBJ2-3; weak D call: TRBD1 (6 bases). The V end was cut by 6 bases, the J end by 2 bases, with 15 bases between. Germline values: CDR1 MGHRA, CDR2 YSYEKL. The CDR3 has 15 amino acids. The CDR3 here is CASSPKTGTTDTQYF. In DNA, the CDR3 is TGCGCCAGCAGTCCCAAAACAGGGACCACAGATACGCAGTATTTT.

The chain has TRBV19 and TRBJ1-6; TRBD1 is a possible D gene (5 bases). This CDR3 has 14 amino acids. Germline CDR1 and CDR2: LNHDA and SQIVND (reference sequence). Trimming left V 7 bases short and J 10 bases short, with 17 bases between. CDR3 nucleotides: TGTGCCAGTACCATCAGCGGGGGGTACTCACCCCTCCACTTT. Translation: CASTISGGYSPLHF.

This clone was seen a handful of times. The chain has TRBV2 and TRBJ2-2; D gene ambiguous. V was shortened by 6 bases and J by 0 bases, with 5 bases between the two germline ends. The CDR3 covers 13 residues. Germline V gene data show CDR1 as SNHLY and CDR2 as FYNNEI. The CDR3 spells CASRFANTGELFF. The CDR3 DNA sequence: TGTGCCAGCAGGTTCGCGAACACCGGGGAGCTGTTTTTT.

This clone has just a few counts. The CDR3 loop reads CASSVQEREKLFF. CDR3 in DNA: TGTGCCAGCAGCGTACAGGAACGAGAAAAACTGTTTTTT. V gene TRBV9 combines with J gene TRBJ1-4; D is undetermined. This CDR3 has 13 residues. The germline V and J ends were trimmed by 1 base and 8 bases, with 9 bases remaining between them. CDR1 SGDLS and CDR2 YYNGEE come from the germline V gene.

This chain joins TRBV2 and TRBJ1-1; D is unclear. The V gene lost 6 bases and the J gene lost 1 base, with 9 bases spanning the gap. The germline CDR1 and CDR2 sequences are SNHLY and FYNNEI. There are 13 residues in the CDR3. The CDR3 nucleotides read TGTGCCAGCAGGGAGAGTAGGAACACTGAAGCTTTCTTT. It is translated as CASRESRNTEAFF.

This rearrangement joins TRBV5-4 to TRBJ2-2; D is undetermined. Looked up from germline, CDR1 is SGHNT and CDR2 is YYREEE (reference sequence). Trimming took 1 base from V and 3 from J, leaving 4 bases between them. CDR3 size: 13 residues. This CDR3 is CASSLTDTGELFF. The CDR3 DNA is TGTGCCAGCAGCTTGACAGACACCGGGGAGCTGTTTTTT.

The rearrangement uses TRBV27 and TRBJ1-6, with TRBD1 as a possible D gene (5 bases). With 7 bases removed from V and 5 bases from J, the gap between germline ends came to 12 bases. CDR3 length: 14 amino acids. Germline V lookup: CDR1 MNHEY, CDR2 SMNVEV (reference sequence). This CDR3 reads CASTRAGNNSPLHF. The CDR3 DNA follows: TGTGCCAGCACTCGGGCAGGGAATAATTCACCCCTCCACTTT.

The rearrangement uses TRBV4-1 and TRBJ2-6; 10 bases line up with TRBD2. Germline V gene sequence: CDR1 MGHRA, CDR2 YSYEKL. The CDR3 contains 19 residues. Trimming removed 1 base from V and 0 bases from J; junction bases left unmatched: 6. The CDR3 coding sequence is TGCGCCAGCAGCCAAGGCCGGCTAGCGGGAGCCTCTGGGGCCAACGTCCTGACTTTC. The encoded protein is CASSQGRLAGASGANVLTF.

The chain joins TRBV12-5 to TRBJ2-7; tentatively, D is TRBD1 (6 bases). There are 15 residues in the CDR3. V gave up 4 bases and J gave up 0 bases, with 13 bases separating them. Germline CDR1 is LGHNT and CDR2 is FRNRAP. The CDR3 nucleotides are TGTGCTAGTGGTTCACGACAGGATACCTCCTACGAGCAGTACTTC. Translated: CASGSRQDTSYEQYF.

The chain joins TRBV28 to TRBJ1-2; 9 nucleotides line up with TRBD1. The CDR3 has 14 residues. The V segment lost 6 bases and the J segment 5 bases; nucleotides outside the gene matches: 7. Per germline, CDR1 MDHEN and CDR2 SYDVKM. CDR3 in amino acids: CASRDPGQGYGYTF. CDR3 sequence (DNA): TGTGCCAGCAGAGATCCGGGACAGGGATATGGCTACACCTTC.

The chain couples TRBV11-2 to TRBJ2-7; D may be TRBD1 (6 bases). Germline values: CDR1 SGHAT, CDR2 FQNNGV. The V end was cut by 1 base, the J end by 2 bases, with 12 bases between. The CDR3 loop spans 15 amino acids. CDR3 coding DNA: TGTGCCAGCAGCTTAGGCAGGGGTCAACCCTACGAGCAGTACTTC. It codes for CASSLGRGQPYEQYF. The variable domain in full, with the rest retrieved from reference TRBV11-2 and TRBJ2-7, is EAGVAQSPRYKIIEKRQSVAFWCNPISGHATLYWYQQILGQGPKLLIQFQNNGVVDDSQLPKDRFSAERLKGVDSTLKIQPAKLEDSAVYLCASSLGRGQPYEQYFGPGTRLTVT.

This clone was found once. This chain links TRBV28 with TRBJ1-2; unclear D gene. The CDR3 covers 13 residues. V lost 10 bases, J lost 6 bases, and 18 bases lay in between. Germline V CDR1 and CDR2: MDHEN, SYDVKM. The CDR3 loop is CATTSLRVDGYTF. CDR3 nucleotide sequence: TGTGCCACCACTAGCTTGAGGGTAGATGGCTACACCTTC.